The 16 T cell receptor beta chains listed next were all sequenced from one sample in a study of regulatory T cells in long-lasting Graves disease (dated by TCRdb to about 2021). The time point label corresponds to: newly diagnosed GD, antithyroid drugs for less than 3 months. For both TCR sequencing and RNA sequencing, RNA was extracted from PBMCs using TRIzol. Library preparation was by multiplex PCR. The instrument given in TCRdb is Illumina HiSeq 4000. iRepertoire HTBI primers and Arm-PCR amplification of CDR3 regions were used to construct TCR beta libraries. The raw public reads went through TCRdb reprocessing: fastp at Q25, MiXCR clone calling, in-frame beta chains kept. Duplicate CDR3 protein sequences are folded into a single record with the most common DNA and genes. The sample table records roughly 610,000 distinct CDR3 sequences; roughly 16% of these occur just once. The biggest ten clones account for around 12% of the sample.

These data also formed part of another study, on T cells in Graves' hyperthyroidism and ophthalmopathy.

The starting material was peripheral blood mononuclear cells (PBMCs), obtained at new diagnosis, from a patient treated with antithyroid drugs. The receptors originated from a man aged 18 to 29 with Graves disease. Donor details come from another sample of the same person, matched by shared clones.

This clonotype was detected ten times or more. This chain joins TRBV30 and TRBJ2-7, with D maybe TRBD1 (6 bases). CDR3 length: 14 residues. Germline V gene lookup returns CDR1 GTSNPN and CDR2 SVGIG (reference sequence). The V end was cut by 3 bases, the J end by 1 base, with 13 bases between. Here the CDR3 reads CAWRQQGSSYEQYF. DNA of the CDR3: TGTGCCTGGAGACAACAGGGTTCGTCCTACGAGCAGTACTTC.

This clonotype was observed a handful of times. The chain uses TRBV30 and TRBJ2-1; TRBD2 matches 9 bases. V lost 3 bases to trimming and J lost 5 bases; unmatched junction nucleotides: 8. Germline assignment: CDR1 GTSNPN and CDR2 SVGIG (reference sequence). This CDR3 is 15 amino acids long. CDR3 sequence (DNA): TGTGCCTGGAGCATGCTAGCGGGAACACACAATGAGCAGTTCTTC. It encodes CAWSMLAGTHNEQFF.

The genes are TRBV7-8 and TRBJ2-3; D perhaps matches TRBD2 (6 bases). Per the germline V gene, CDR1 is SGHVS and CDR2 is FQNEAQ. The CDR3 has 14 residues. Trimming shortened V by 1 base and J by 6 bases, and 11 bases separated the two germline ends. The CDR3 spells CASSLGGRLDTQYF. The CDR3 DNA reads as TGTGCCAGCAGCTTAGGAGGGAGGCTGGATACGCAGTATTTT. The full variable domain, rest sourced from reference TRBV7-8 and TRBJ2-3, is GAGVSQSPRYKVAKRGQDVALRCDPISGHVSLFWYQQALGQGPEFLTYFQNEAQLDKSGLPSDRFFAERPEGSVSTLKIQRTQQEDSAVYLCASSLGGRLDTQYFGPGTRLTVL.

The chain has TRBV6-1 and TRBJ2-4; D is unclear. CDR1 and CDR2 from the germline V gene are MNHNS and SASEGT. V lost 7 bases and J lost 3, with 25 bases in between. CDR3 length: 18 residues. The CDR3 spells CASTLGSSSIIGKNIQYF. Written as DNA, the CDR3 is TGTGCCAGCACACTCGGGTCCAGTTCCATCATCGGCAAAAACATTCAGTACTTC.

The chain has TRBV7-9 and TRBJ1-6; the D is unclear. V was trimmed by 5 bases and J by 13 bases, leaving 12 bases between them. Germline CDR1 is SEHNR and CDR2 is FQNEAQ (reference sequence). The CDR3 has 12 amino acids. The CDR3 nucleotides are TGTGCCAGCAGCACCCCGACATCGCCCCTCCACTTT. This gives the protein CASSTPTSPLHF.

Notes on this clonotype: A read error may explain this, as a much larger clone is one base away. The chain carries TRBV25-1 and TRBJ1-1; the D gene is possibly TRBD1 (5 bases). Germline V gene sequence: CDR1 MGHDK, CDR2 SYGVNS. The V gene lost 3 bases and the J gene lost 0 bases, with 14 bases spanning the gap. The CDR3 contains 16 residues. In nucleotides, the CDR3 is TGTGCCAGCAGTGACGGGGGTCACAACATGAACACTGAAGCTTTCTTT. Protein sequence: CASSDGGHNMNTEAFF.

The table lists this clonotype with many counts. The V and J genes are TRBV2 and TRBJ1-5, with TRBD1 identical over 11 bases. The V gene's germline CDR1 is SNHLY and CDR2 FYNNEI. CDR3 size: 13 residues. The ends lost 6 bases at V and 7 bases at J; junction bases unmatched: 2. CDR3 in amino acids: CASSGTGGQPQHF. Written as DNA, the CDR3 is TGTGCCAGCAGCGGGACAGGGGGGCAGCCCCAGCATTTT.

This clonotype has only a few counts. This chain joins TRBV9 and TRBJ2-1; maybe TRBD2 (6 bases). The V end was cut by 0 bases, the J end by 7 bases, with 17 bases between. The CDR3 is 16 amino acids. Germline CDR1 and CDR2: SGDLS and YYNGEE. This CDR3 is CASSVGLARVVNEQFF. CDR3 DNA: TGTGCCAGCAGCGTAGGCCTAGCGAGAGTAGTAAATGAGCAGTTCTTC.

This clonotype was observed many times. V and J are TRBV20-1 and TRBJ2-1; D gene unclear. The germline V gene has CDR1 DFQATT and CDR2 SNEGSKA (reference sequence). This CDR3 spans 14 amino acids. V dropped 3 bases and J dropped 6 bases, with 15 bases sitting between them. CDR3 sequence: CSASVPIASNEQFF. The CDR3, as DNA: TGCAGTGCTAGTGTTCCCATTGCCTCCAATGAGCAGTTCTTC.

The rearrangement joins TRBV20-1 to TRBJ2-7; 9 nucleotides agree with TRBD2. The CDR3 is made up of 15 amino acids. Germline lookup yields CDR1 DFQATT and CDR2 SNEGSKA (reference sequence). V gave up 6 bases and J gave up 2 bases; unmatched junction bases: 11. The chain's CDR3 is CSATPGLARTYEQYF. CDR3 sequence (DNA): TGCAGTGCCACCCCAGGACTAGCGCGGACCTACGAGCAGTACTTC.

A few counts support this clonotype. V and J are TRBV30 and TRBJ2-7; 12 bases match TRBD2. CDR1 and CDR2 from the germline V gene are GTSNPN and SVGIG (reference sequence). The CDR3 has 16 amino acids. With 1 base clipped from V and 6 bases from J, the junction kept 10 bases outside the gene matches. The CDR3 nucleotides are TGTGCCTGGAGTGCTTCATCTAGCGGGAGGGCAGGCGAGCAGTACTTC. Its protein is CAWSASSSGRAGEQYF. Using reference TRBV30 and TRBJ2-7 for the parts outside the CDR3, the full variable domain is SQTIHQWPATLVQPVGSPLSLECTVEGTSNPNLYWYRQAAGRGLQLLFYSVGIGQISSEVPQNLSASRPQDRQFILSSKKLLLSDSGFYLCAWSASSSGRAGEQYFGPGTRLTVT.

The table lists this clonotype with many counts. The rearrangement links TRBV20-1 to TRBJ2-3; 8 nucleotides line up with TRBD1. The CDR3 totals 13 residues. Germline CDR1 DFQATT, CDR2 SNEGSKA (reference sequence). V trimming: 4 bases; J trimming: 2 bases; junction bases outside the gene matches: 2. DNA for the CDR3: TGCAGTGCTACGACAGGGGCCACAGATACGCAGTATTTT. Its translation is CSATTGATDTQYF.

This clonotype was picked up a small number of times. CDR3 coding DNA: TGTGCCAGCAGCTCCTCCGCTGGGAACACTGAAGCTTTCTTT. It specifies CASSSSAGNTEAFF. The chain couples TRBV9 to TRBJ1-1, with D uncertain. Trimming took 4 bases from V and 1 from J, leaving 11 bases between them. The CDR3 covers 14 residues. Germline lookup yields CDR1 SGDLS and CDR2 YYNGEE. Based on the CDR3 plus reference TRBV9 and TRBJ1-1, the full variable domain is DSGVTQTPKHLITATGQRVTLRCSPRSGDLSVYWYQQSLDQGLQFLIQYYNGEERAKGNILERFSAQQFPDLHSELNLSSLELGDSALYFCASSSSAGNTEAFFGQGTRLTVV.

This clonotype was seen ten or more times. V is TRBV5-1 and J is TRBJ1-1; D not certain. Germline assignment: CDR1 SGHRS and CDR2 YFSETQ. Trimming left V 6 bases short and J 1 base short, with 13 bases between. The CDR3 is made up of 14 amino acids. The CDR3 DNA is TGCGCCAGCAATGTTAATCAGAGGAACACTGAAGCTTTCTTT. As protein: CASNVNQRNTEAFF.

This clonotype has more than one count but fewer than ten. Written as DNA, the CDR3 is TGCGCCAGCAGCCAAAGGACAGGGACGAACACTGAAGCTTTCTTT. This gives the protein CASSQRTGTNTEAFF. The rearrangement uses TRBV4-1 and TRBJ1-1; 8 bases fit TRBD1. V lost 2 bases to trimming and J lost 1 base; unmatched junction nucleotides: 3. From germline, CDR1 is MGHRA and CDR2 YSYEKL. The CDR3 runs 15 residues.

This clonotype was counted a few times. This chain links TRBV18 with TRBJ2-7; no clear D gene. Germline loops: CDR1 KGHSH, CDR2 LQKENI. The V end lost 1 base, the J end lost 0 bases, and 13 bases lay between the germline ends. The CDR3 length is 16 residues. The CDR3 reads CASSPQKGRSSYEQYF. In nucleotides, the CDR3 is TGTGCCAGCTCACCACAGAAGGGCAGGAGCTCCTACGAGCAGTACTTC.